These T cell receptor beta chains were read from a single sample in a study of blood T cell repertoires in COVID-19. TCRdb's table, derived via immunoSEQ multiplex PCR, lists solely in-frame clones and lacks some. The table shows 45,000 to 60,000 clones, with around 73% occurring only once. The sample comprised PBMCs or T cells enriched from blood (not recorded which). The receptors were gathered from a woman aged 45-65 years with acute COVID-19. Both conserved end residues are part of each CDR3. Fields, in order: CDR3 protein, CDR3 DNA, D gene, clone size, V gene, J gene. The D gene is left open where the match is weak. Clone size, where shown, is once, few, many, or a class for clones that have expanded.

CASSIPGTGNQPQHF	TGTGCCAGTAGTATACCTGGGACAGGGAATCAGCCCCAGCATTTT	TRBD1	-	TRBV19	TRBJ1-5
CASTGLAGGLGELFF	TGTGCCAGCACCGGACTAGCGGGGGGATTGGGGGAGCTGTTTTTT	TRBD2	-	TRBV6-5	TRBJ2-2
CASSSPSGTGGANYDEQFF	TGCGCCAGCAGTTCTCCATCCGGGACAGGGGGCGCGAACTACGATGAGCAGTTCTTC	TRBD1	-	TRBV23-1	TRBJ2-1
CASSEGLLKNIQYF	TGCGCCAGCAGTGAGGGACTCTTAAAAAACATTCAGTACTTC	-	-	TRBV10-1	TRBJ2-4
CASSQGRRGGTYNSPLHF	TGTGCCAGCAGCCAAGGTCGAAGGGGAGGCACCTATAATTCACCCCTCCACTTT	-	once	TRBV3-1/TRBV3-2	TRBJ1-6
CASSLALRGTEAFF	TGTGCCAGCAGCTTAGCGCTCAGGGGCACTGAAGCTTTCTTT	-	-	TRBV7-9	TRBJ1-1
CASSQEDRGRTEAFF	TGCGCCAGCAGCCAGGAGGACAGGGGAAGGACTGAAGCTTTCTTT	TRBD1	-	TRBV4-1	TRBJ1-1
CASSFGALSGGAHEQYF	TGCGCCAGCAGCTTCGGAGCCCTTAGCGGGGGGGCCCACGAGCAGTACTTC	TRBD2	-	TRBV5-1	TRBJ2-7
CASSLVPGARNSPLHF	TGTGCCAGCAGCTTAGTGCCAGGGGCCCGAAATTCACCCCTCCACTTT	-	-	TRBV7-8	TRBJ1-6
CASSFRGQGATEAFF	TGCGCCAGCAGCTTCCGGGGACAGGGGGCCACTGAAGCTTTCTTT	TRBD1	-	TRBV5-1	TRBJ1-1
CASSTGTGYGYTF	TGTGCCAGTAGTACCGGGACTGGATATGGCTACACCTTC	-	-	TRBV19	TRBJ1-2
CASSLYQGGGYTF	TGTGCCAGCAGTTTATACCAGGGAGGAGGCTACACCTTC	-	-	TRBV28	TRBJ1-2
CASSEDRRAEQFF	TGTGCCAGCAGCGAGGACAGACGAGCTGAGCAGTTCTTC	-	-	TRBV9	TRBJ2-1
CASSVGTGGEGNEKLFF	TGTGCCAGCAGCGTAGGGACAGGGGGCGAGGGTAATGAAAAACTGTTTTTT	TRBD1	few	TRBV9	TRBJ1-4
CASSPSSGTIQETQYF	TGCGCCAGCAGCCCGTCTAGCGGCACCATTCAAGAGACCCAGTACTTC	TRBD2	few	TRBV5-1	TRBJ2-5
CASSFAGDSEAFF	TGTGCCAGCAGCTTTGCAGGGGACAGTGAAGCTTTCTTT	TRBD1	-	TRBV7-9	TRBJ1-1
CASTYAEGYTF	TGTGCCAGCACATATGCGGAGGGCTACACCTTC	-	few	TRBV2	TRBJ1-2